This TCR beta chain was sequenced for a study of CD8+CD57+ T cells in acquired aplastic anemia. For the study at large: Sorted CD4+ and CD8+ cells gave an average of roughly 3.3 ug of DNA. Study results and caveats: Patients and controls shared nearly 30 CD8+ CDR3 sequences, which appeared highly expressed in patients and within their immunodominant clones. Patients and controls were not found to differ significantly in CD8+ Simpson's diversity.

TCR beta VDJ and CDR3 profiling used genomic DNA as template. Via MiXCR, TCRdb re-called the reads, giving one row per CDR3 protein. The sample holds 200,000 or so distinct CDR3 sequences, around three fifths seen once. Flow cytometry had shown expanded CD8+CD57+ cells in the patients chosen for sequencing. No therapy had been given to the patients at the time of blood sampling. This clonotype was seen once. Its cognate antigen is unknown. This TCR was sampled from a human donor with aplastic anemia. Specimen: sorted CD4+, CD8+, or CD8+CD57+ T cells (not recorded which) from PBMCs.

The CDR3, as DNA: TGTGCCAGCATCCCTCTAGGGAGGGTAGCCACCGGGGAGCTGTTTTTT. This encodes CASIPLGRVATGELFF. The rearrangement links TRBV7-9 to TRBJ2-2; 7 bases fit TRBD2. Trimming took 7 bases from V and 4 from J; bases not matched to a gene: 12. Germline loops: CDR1 SEHNR, CDR2 FQNEAQ (reference sequence). The CDR3 runs 16 residues.